The 29 T cell receptor beta chains presented below share a single source sample, sequenced in a study of T cells in Graves' hyperthyroidism and ophthalmopathy. Researchers amplified the TCR beta CDR3 regions from RNA transcripts. Primed by the HTBI set, a first-round RT-PCR was run on the TCR CDR3. In TCRdb, the multiplex PCR reads were re-called with MiXCR into one record per CDR3 protein. In the table there are roughly 750,000 distinct CDR3 sequences, about 17% of which are singletons. The material sequenced was blood. Receptors were obtained from a man in his late teens or twenties with Graves' hyperthyroidism.

This clonotype has a handful of counts. One end of the junction does not line up with germline, which may come from a read error. This chain links TRBV20-1 with TRBJ1-3; TRBD1 is a possible D gene (6 bases). Germline CDR1 is DFQATT and CDR2 is SNEGSKA (reference sequence). The CDR3 totals 13 residues. CDR3 amino acids: CSAQDSSGNTVYF. The CDR3 DNA is TGCAGTGCCCAGGACAGCTCTGGAAACACCGTATATTTT.

The table lists this clonotype with a few counts. This chain connects TRBV7-9 to TRBJ1-6; D unclear. Germline values: CDR1 SEHNR, CDR2 FQNEAQ (reference sequence). The CDR3 runs 14 residues. The V and J ends lost 1 base and 7 bases respectively, with 8 bases between them. The DNA for the CDR3 is TGTGCCAGCAGCTTAGGGGCAGAAAATTCACCCCTCCACTTT. This gives the protein CASSLGAENSPLHF.

This clonotype was seen more than once but under ten times. The chain links TRBV18 to TRBJ2-5; D call uncertain. In germline, CDR1 is KGHSH, CDR2 LQKENI. Trimming removed 8 bases from V and 0 bases from J, with 16 bases in between. The CDR3 is 15 residues long. The CDR3 here is CASREVRSNQETQYF. The CDR3 nucleotides read TGTGCCAGCCGCGAGGTGCGCAGCAACCAAGAGACCCAGTACTTC.

This clonotype was picked up many times. The chain is built from TRBV28 and TRBJ2-1, with 14 bases that match TRBD2. The CDR3 is 17 amino acids. CDR1 and CDR2 (germline): MDHEN, SYDVKM. J was trimmed by 10 bases and V by 4 bases; bases with no gene match: 12. CDR3 in amino acids: CASSSAPGLAGDREQFF. CDR3 nucleotides: TGTGCCAGCAGTTCCGCACCGGGACTAGCGGGAGATAGGGAGCAGTTCTTC.

This clonotype came up a few times. DNA for the CDR3: TGTGCCAGCAGTCCTAGGGACATCACAGATACGCAGTATTTT. Amino acid sequence: CASSPRDITDTQYF. This chain joins TRBV28 and TRBJ2-3; TRBD1 might be the D (6 bases). CDR3 size: 14 residues. Trimming took off 5 bases at V and 2 bases at J, with 11 bases between the two ends. Germline assignment: CDR1 MDHEN and CDR2 SYDVKM. The full variable domain, with the rest looked up from reference TRBV28 and TRBJ2-3, is DVKVTQSSRYLVKRTGEKVFLECVQDMDHENMFWYRQDPGLGLRLIYFSYDVKMKEKGDIPEGYSVSREKKERFSLILESASTNQTSMYLCASSPRDITDTQYFGPGTRLTVL.

The gene calls are TRBV7-9 and TRBJ2-4; D is ambiguous. Trimming pared 2 bases from V and 1 base from J, leaving 9 bases between. The CDR3 length is 15 residues. Germline CDR1 is SEHNR and CDR2 is FQNEAQ (reference sequence). CDR3 sequence reads: CASSLFPRAKNIQYF. The DNA of the CDR3 is TGTGCCAGCAGCTTATTTCCGAGGGCCAAAAACATTCAGTACTTC.

This clonotype was found many times. The genes are TRBV28 and TRBJ2-7, with 11 bases matching TRBD1. This CDR3 spans 17 amino acids. The ends lost 6 bases at V and 0 bases at J; junction bases unmatched: 10. Germline loops: CDR1 MDHEN, CDR2 SYDVKM. The CDR3 DNA is TGTGCCAGCAGCCCCGGACAGGGGGCCGGGAGCTCCTACGAGCAGTACTTC. Translation: CASSPGQGAGSSYEQYF.

This clonotype was seen ten or more times. This chain joins TRBV2 and TRBJ2-3; TRBD2 might be the D (6 bases). CDR3 length equals 15 residues. V was clipped by 2 bases and J by 3 bases, with 12 bases between them. Looked up from germline, CDR1 is SNHLY and CDR2 is FYNNEI. The CDR3 DNA is TGTGCCAGCAGTGAACTCCGGGGAGGAACAGATACGCAGTATTTT. Amino acids: CASSELRGGTDTQYF. Filled out from reference TRBV2 and TRBJ2-3, the complete variable domain reads EPEVTQTPSHQVTQMGQEVILRCVPISNHLYFYWYRQILGQKVEFLVSFYNNEISEKSEIFDDQFSVERPDGSNFTLKIRSTKLEDSAMYFCASSELRGGTDTQYFGPGTRLTVL.

This clonotype was observed at least ten times. This sequence joins TRBV7-9 and TRBJ2-1, with a possible D match to TRBD2 (6 bases). The CDR3 length is 16 residues. V gave up 3 bases and J gave up 8 bases, with 20 bases separating them. CDR1 SEHNR and CDR2 FQNEAQ come from the germline V gene (reference sequence). The CDR3 DNA is TGTGCCAGCAGCTTGGGCGGGACCCGTTTTTTTGATGAGCAGTTCTTC. It codes for CASSLGGTRFFDEQFF.

This chain uses TRBV28 with TRBJ2-7; 9 nucleotides align to TRBD2. This CDR3 contains 13 residues. The ends lost 8 bases at V and 2 bases at J; junction bases unmatched: 4. Looked up from germline, CDR1 is MDHEN and CDR2 is SYDVKM. CDR3 DNA: TGTGCCAGCTGTCTAGCGGGACCCTACGAGCAGTACTTC. Amino acids: CASCLAGPYEQYF. The variable domain in full, completed from reference TRBV28 and TRBJ2-7, reads DVKVTQSSRYLVKRTGEKVFLECVQDMDHENMFWYRQDPGLGLRLIYFSYDVKMKEKGDIPEGYSVSREKKERFSLILESASTNQTSMYLCASCLAGPYEQYFGPGTRLTVT.

This clonotype was seen only a few times. CDR3 protein: CATSDEQGAAPRPEQYF. The DNA of the CDR3 is TGTGCCACCAGCGACGAACAGGGGGCAGCGCCGAGGCCCGAGCAGTACTTC. This chain connects TRBV15 to TRBJ2-7; 9 positions match TRBD1. V shed 5 bases, J shed 6 bases, and the junction held 17 bases outside the gene matches. This CDR3 contains 17 residues. Germline V gene lookup returns CDR1 LNHNV and CDR2 YYDKDF (reference sequence).

This rearrangement joins TRBV28 to TRBJ2-7, with 8 bases fitting TRBD2. The CDR3 consists of 14 residues. Germline V gene sequence: CDR1 MDHEN, CDR2 SYDVKM. V lost 5 bases and J lost 7; bases outside the gene matches: 10. The CDR3 DNA reads as TGTGCCAGCAGTCTAGACATAGCGGGAAAGGAGCAGTACTTC. Its protein product is CASSLDIAGKEQYF. The full variable domain, completed using reference TRBV28 and TRBJ2-7, is DVKVTQSSRYLVKRTGEKVFLECVQDMDHENMFWYRQDPGLGLRLIYFSYDVKMKEKGDIPEGYSVSREKKERFSLILESASTNQTSMYLCASSLDIAGKEQYFGPGTRLTVT.

This chain connects TRBV28 to TRBJ2-5, with D tentatively TRBD2 (6 bases). Germline CDR1 reads MDHEN; CDR2 reads SYDVKM. Trimming pared 4 bases from V and 0 bases from J, leaving 9 bases between. The CDR3 runs 14 residues. CDR3 nucleotide sequence: TGTGCCAGCAGTTCCGCGGGGTACCAAGAGACCCAGTACTTC. It translates to CASSSAGYQETQYF. The full variable domain, completed using reference TRBV28 and TRBJ2-5, is DVKVTQSSRYLVKRTGEKVFLECVQDMDHENMFWYRQDPGLGLRLIYFSYDVKMKEKGDIPEGYSVSREKKERFSLILESASTNQTSMYLCASSSAGYQETQYFGPGTRLLVL.

V and J are TRBV6-2 or TRBV6-3 and TRBJ1-6; a weak D match, TRBD1 (6 bases). From germline, CDR1 is MNHEY and CDR2 SVGEGT. The CDR3 totals 15 residues. V lost 6 bases and J 2 bases, leaving 11 bases between the germline ends. The CDR3 region has the DNA TGTGCCAGCAGCTACAGGGTTACCTATAATTCACCCCTCCACTTT. It codes for CASSYRVTYNSPLHF.

This clonotype has at least ten counts. The V and J genes are TRBV28 and TRBJ2-5; D not certain. Germline values: CDR1 MDHEN, CDR2 SYDVKM. V gave up 4 bases and J gave up 4 bases, with 13 bases separating them. This CDR3 has 14 amino acids. Written as DNA, the CDR3 is TGTGCCAGCAGTTCCCCGATGTCTCGAGAGACCCAGTACTTC. It is translated as CASSSPMSRETQYF.

The genes are TRBV27 and TRBJ1-5; 7 bases agree with TRBD1. The CDR3 sequence is 14 residues long. Unmatched junction bases numbered 8, after V lost 5 bases and J lost 7 bases. Germline V gene data show CDR1 as MNHEY and CDR2 as SMNVEV (reference sequence). The CDR3: CASSHTGVGQPQHF. CDR3 DNA: TGTGCCAGCAGTCACACAGGGGTAGGACAGCCCCAGCATTTT.

This clonotype was seen a handful of times. The V gene is TRBV2, the J gene TRBJ2-2; 12 bases agree with TRBD2. Germline V lookup: CDR1 SNHLY, CDR2 FYNNEI. V shed 7 bases, J shed 5 bases, and the junction held 2 bases outside the gene matches. The CDR3 is 14 amino acids. This CDR3 reads CASTGTSGTGELFF. The CDR3 DNA reads as TGTGCCAGCACCGGGACTAGCGGGACCGGGGAGCTGTTTTTT.

This clonotype has only a few counts. CDR3 sequence: CASSLTPGLPTEAFF. DNA of the CDR3: TGTGCCAGCAGTTTAACCCCGGGACTACCAACTGAAGCTTTCTTT. The chain joins TRBV27 to TRBJ1-1, with a weak D call TRBD1 (5 bases). The CDR3 is made up of 15 amino acids. CDR1 is MNHEY, CDR2 SMNVEV, per germline (reference sequence). V was pared by 2 bases and J by 5 bases, with 15 bases between.

This clonotype was counted only a few times. The CDR3 protein is CASSSLTGETEAFF. CDR3 sequence (DNA): TGCGCCAGCAGCTCCTTGACAGGGGAGACTGAAGCTTTCTTT. V gene TRBV5-1 combines with J gene TRBJ1-1; 8 positions agree with TRBD1. The CDR3 is 14 amino acids. Germline trimming cut 3 bases from V and 5 bases from J; bases unmatched to any gene: 6. Germline-derived CDR1 and CDR2 are SGHRS and YFSETQ.

A note on this clonotype: A much more abundant neighbour one base away suggests this may be a read error. In DNA, the CDR3 is TGTGCCAGCAGTGAGTCGCGACAGGGTGGGGCTGAAGCTTTCTTT. This gives the protein CASSESRQGGAEAFF. The chain has TRBV6-1 and TRBJ1-1; 7 nucleotides match TRBD1. The CDR3 has 15 residues. V was clipped by 3 bases and J by 6 bases; unmatched bases: 10. CDR1 and CDR2 from the germline V gene are MNHNS and SASEGT.

There are many counts of this clonotype. The chain couples TRBV2 to TRBJ1-3; D is unresolved. Trimming shortened V by 2 bases and J by 0 bases, and 11 bases separated the two germline ends. The CDR3 contains 16 residues. CDR1 is SNHLY, CDR2 FYNNEI, per germline. The CDR3 here is CASSETPSSSGNTIYF. DNA of the CDR3: TGTGCCAGCAGTGAAACCCCGTCCTCCTCTGGAAACACCATATATTTT. The whole variable domain, remainder taken from reference TRBV2 and TRBJ1-3, is EPEVTQTPSHQVTQMGQEVILRCVPISNHLYFYWYRQILGQKVEFLVSFYNNEISEKSEIFDDQFSVERPDGSNFTLKIRSTKLEDSAMYFCASSETPSSSGNTIYFGEGSWLTVV.

This clonotype showed up many times. The genes are TRBV5-8 and TRBJ2-3; either TRBD1 or TRBD2 may supply D (5 bases each). The CDR3 spans 15 residues. Germline V gene lookup returns CDR1 SGHTS and CDR2 YDEGEE. V shed 4 bases and J shed 2 bases, with 14 bases lying between them. CDR3 coding DNA: TGTGCCAGCAGCCCCGGGACGACTCCCACAGATACGCAGTATTTT. It encodes CASSPGTTPTDTQYF.

The gene calls are TRBV6-1 and TRBJ2-1, with 14 bases aligning to TRBD2. Germline CDR1 MNHNS, CDR2 SASEGT. The trim removed 8 bases at V and 2 bases at J, leaving 8 bases unmatched. The CDR3 contains 17 residues. The CDR3 coding sequence is TGTGCCAGCCCGAAGACTAGCGGGAGGGGGACCTACAATGAGCAGTTCTTC. It encodes CASPKTSGRGTYNEQFF.

The table lists this clonotype with many counts. V and J are TRBV20-1 and TRBJ2-5; 8 nucleotides match TRBD2. This CDR3 is built from 15 residues. The trim removed 3 bases at V and 5 bases at J, leaving 11 bases unmatched. Germline V gives CDR1 DFQATT, CDR2 SNEGSKA (reference sequence). CDR3 in amino acids: CSASGPGGSGETQYF. The CDR3 DNA reads TGCAGTGCTAGTGGACCGGGAGGGAGTGGGGAGACCCAGTACTTC.

This clonotype was seen many times. V gene TRBV13 combines with J gene TRBJ2-7, with 13 bases that match TRBD2. CDR1 and CDR2 (germline): PRHDT, FYEKMQ (reference sequence). The CDR3 extends over 17 amino acids. With V trimmed by 5 bases and J by 0 bases, 7 bases remained unmatched. The CDR3 DNA reads as TGTGCCAGCAGCCCCACGCGGACTAGCGGGAGCTCCTACGAGCAGTACTTC. Translating it yields CASSPTRTSGSSYEQYF.

V usage is TRBV20-1 and J usage is TRBJ2-1; 12 nucleotides line up with TRBD2. CDR1 is DFQATT and CDR2 is SNEGSKA in the germline V gene (reference sequence). The CDR3 is made up of 14 amino acids. Trimming at V came to 8 bases and at J to 7 bases, leaving 9 bases not matched to a gene. Here the CDR3 reads CSPRLAGERNEQFF. Written as DNA, the CDR3 is TGCAGTCCCCGACTAGCGGGAGAAAGAAATGAGCAGTTCTTC.

The V gene is TRBV2, the J gene TRBJ1-2; 9 bases align to TRBD1. This CDR3 region has 16 residues. The V segment lost 0 bases and the J segment 4 bases; nucleotides outside the gene matches: 6. Germline lookup yields CDR1 SNHLY and CDR2 FYNNEI. CDR3 region: CASSEAGQGRFYGYTF. CDR3 coding DNA: TGTGCCAGCAGTGAAGCGGGACAGGGAAGGTTCTATGGCTACACCTTC.

V and J are TRBV15 and TRBJ2-1, with 7 nucleotides matching TRBD2. The CDR3 consists of 14 residues. Germline CDR1 and CDR2: LNHNV and YYDKDF (reference sequence). Losses at the gene ends were 0 bases for V and 5 bases for J; bases not matched to a gene: 1. This CDR3 reads CATSRDAGDNEQFF. The CDR3 DNA sequence: TGTGCCACCAGCAGAGACGCGGGAGACAATGAGCAGTTCTTC. Full variable domain (missing parts from reference TRBV15 and TRBJ2-1): DAMVIQNPRYQVTQFGKPVTLSCSQTLNHNVMYWYQQKSSQAPKLLFHYYDKDFNNEADTPDNFQSRRPNTSFCFLDIRSPGLGDTAMYLCATSRDAGDNEQFFGPGTRLTVL.

This chain uses TRBV28 with TRBJ1-5; D is perhaps TRBD1 (5 bases). V was cut by 11 bases and J by 7 bases, with 24 bases left in between. The CDR3 sequence is 15 residues long. CDR1 MDHEN and CDR2 SYDVKM come from the germline V gene. The CDR3 loop is CAGTFRAGGEQPQHF. In DNA, the CDR3 is TGTGCCGGCACTTTCAGGGCGGGGGGAGAGCAGCCCCAGCATTTT.